This T cell receptor beta chain was profiled in a study of siplizumab effects on memory and regulatory T cells. With regard to this clone: The target antigen is unknown.

CDR1 and CDR2 (germline): SGHVS, FNYEAQ. Trimming took 1 base from V and 0 from J; bases not matched to a gene: 9. The CDR3 extends over 18 amino acids. TCRdb keeps only in-frame clones here, not all; method: immunoSEQ multiplex PCR. The profile covers roughly 9,000 clones, with 60% to 75% appearing a single time and 67% taken by the ten largest. Study-level results: Naive T cells seemed more diverse than memory cells; they also seemed major alloresponse contributors.

The TCR comes from a human donor in good health. Sequencing was carried out using effector memory CD8+ T cells sorted from blood. Subset defined: unstimulated CD8+ effector memory T cells. The chain employs TRBV7-6 and TRBJ2-1; 7 bases are shared with TRBD2. The CDR3 region is CASSLEASGLFSYNEQFF. Here the CDR3 DNA reads TGTGCCAGCAGCTTAGAGGCTAGCGGCTTATTCTCCTACAATGAGCAGTTCTTC.